The source of this T cell receptor (beta chain) is a study of regulatory T cells in long-lasting Graves disease. Arm-PCR of CDR3 regions and iRepertoire HTBI primers were the basis on which TCR beta libraries were built. Using its own MiXCR run on the multiplex PCR reads, TCRdb lists one record per CDR3 protein. The table has more than 300,000 distinct CDR3 sequences, around 15% seen once. Specified time point: newly diagnosed GD, antithyroid drugs for less than 3 months. After RNA was extracted from PBMCs, the TCR library was made from it. Patients were from an endocrinology department in Xi'an, China. Another study also made use of these data, one on T cells in Graves' hyperthyroidism and ophthalmopathy. Per that paper: The study enrolled patients aged 18 to 65 with newly diagnosed hyperthyroidism of under 2 months' duration.

The material was peripheral blood mononuclear cells (PBMCs), obtained at new diagnosis, from a patient treated with antithyroid drugs. The sequence was collected from a woman aged 18-35 years with Graves disease.

This chain's CDR3 is CASSPPGVHSGNTIYF. The CDR3 DNA is TGTGCCAGCAGCCCCCCCGGCGTACACTCTGGAAACACCATATATTTT. V usage is TRBV12-3 or TRBV12-4 and J usage is TRBJ1-3; D remains unclear. There are 16 residues in the CDR3. Between the trimmed V and J ends, which lost 6 bases and 0 bases, there was a span of 15 bases.